The source of this T cell receptor (beta chain) is a study of vaccination effects on CD4 cells after COVID-19. Findings and caveats of the study: Convalescent patients numbered few in the study; early post-infection timepoints were missing entirely.

Viral peptide pool expansion of antigen-specific CD4+ T cells preceded sequencing in the ViraFEST assay. After less than twelve days in culture, the CD4+ T cells were isolated. Absence of prior SARS-CoV-2 infection characterized the vaccine recipients, who showed negative nucleocapsid antibodies. About 2.1 million PBMC were placed in each well, which was supplemented with roughly 10 IU/ml IL-2 and roughly 10 ug/ml peptides. The repertoire was sequenced with immunoSEQ multiplex PCR; TCRdb's copy has only in-frame clones and lacks some. The sample lists over 55,000 clones; 75% were seen once. The V and J ends lost 8 bases and 5 bases respectively, with 15 bases between them. This CDR3 region has 13 residues. This clone has a handful of counts. Its target is not known.

Sequencing was performed on CD4+ T cells from PBMCs cultured with HCoV-OC43 spike peptides, taken before COVID-19 vaccination. The subset: HCoV-OC43 spike overlapping peptide pool stimulation. The chain uses TRBV12-3 or TRBV12-4 and TRBJ1-1, with D perhaps matching TRBD1 (5 bases). The origin of this receptor is a human donor who received a COVID-19 vaccine. The CDR3 nucleotides read TGTGCCAGCGCTTACTTGGGGGGGACTGAAGCTTTCTTT. This translates into CASAYLGGTEAFF.